Listed below are T cell receptor beta chains from one sample, sequenced in a study of human T cells and chemical hapten exposure. TCRdb redid the calling of the RACE reads with MiXCR, one entry per CDR3 protein. The data show some 380,000 distinct CDR3 sequences, 4.8% seen once. Sequences were derived from whole blood, sampled in connection with sensitization to the hapten diphenylcyclopropenone (DPC). Receptors were obtained from a woman in her forties or fifties with alopecia areata. Some clones in this sample may be carry-over from other donors' samples. Both conserved end residues are part of each CDR3. The order of the fields is D gene, clone size, V gene, J gene, CDR3 protein, CDR3 DNA. D genes are given only for firm matches. Some rows have no size entry. The others give once, few or many, or a class for an expanded clone.

TRBD1,many,TRBV2,TRBJ2-5,CASSVGTGGLLETQYF,TGTGCCAGCAGTGTCGGGACAGGGGGACTCCTGGAGACCCAGTACTTC
TRBD1,many,TRBV12-3/TRBV12-4,TRBJ2-1,CASSFSGTENNEQFF,TGTGCCAGCAGTTTTTCAGGGACAGAAAACAATGAGCAGTTCTTC
-,many,TRBV3-1,TRBJ2-5,CASSPLSGVPQETQYF,TGTGCCAGCAGCCCCCTCAGTGGGGTCCCCCAAGAGACCCAGTACTTC
-,many,TRBV12-3/TRBV12-4,TRBJ2-7,CASSLGVSYEQYF,TGTGCCAGCAGTTTAGGGGTGTCCTACGAGCAGTACTTC
TRBD2,many,TRBV28,TRBJ2-5,CASSPGLAGYSLETQYF,TGTGCCAGCAGTCCTGGGCTAGCGGGATATTCTCTTGAGACCCAGTACTTC
-,many,TRBV10-2,TRBJ1-1,CASLGPGGAFF,TGCGCCAGCTTAGGACCTGGCGGGGCTTTCTTT
TRBD1,many,TRBV6-2/TRBV6-3,TRBJ1-5,CASSWTGGNQPQHF,TGTGCCAGCAGCTGGACAGGGGGCAATCAGCCCCAGCATTTT
TRBD2,-,TRBV29-1,TRBJ2-5,CSVEKLAGIRETQYF,TGCAGCGTTGAAAAACTAGCGGGGATTCGGGAGACCCAGTACTTC
-,many,TRBV25-1,TRBJ2-7,CASSGRLEQYF,TGTGCCAGCAGTGGACGACTCGAGCAGTACTTC
TRBD1,many,TRBV12-3/TRBV12-4,TRBJ1-2,CASSFLTGGGGYTF,TGTGCCAGCAGTTTCCTGACAGGGGGCGGCGGCTACACCTTC
-,many,TRBV6-5,TRBJ1-5,CASSYFPNQPQHF,TGTGCCAGCAGTTACTTTCCCAATCAGCCCCAGCATTTT
TRBD2,many,TRBV28,TRBJ2-3,CASRRGGDTQYF,TGTGCCAGCAGACGGGGGGGAGATACGCAGTATTTT
TRBD1,many,TRBV28,TRBJ1-4,CASSSPGQSNEKLFF,TGTGCCAGCAGTTCTCCGGGACAGTCTAATGAAAAACTGTTTTTT
-,many,TRBV29-1,TRBJ1-4,CSVAAEGLFF,TGCAGCGTTGCCGCCGAAGGGCTGTTTTTT
-,many,TRBV12-3/TRBV12-4,TRBJ1-2,CASSLGTAGGYTF,TGTGCCAGCAGTTTAGGGACAGCCGGTGGCTACACCTTC
-,-,TRBV18,TRBJ2-3,CASSPLGPSVGTDTQYF,TGTGCCAGCTCACCACTTGGACCGTCCGTCGGTACAGATACGCAGTATTTT
-,-,TRBV4-1,TRBJ2-2,CASSQDQGSTGELFF,TGCGCCAGCAGCCAAGATCAGGGAAGCACCGGGGAGCTGTTTTTT
-,-,TRBV10-1,TRBJ2-7,CASSGGKHF,TGCGCCAGCAGTGGTGGCAAGCACTTC
TRBD1,few,TRBV20-1,TRBJ1-2,CSAQTGIDGYTF,TGCAGTGCCCAGACAGGGATCGATGGCTACACCTTC
TRBD1,few,TRBV27,TRBJ1-2,CASSFTPRDRGRGSYGYTF,TGTGCCAGCAGTTTCACACCCCGGGACAGGGGGCGGGGATCCTATGGCTACACCTTC
-,-,TRBV6-2/TRBV6-3,TRBJ2-2,CASSLMGNTGELFF,TGTGCCAGCAGCCTGATGGGGAACACCGGGGAGCTGTTTTTT
TRBD2,many,TRBV27,TRBJ2-7,CASSLVGTRTREQYF,TGTGCCAGCAGTTTAGTTGGGACTAGGACAAGAGAGCAGTACTTC
-,few,TRBV20-1,TRBJ1-1,CSARGGSTNTEAFF,TGCAGTGCTAGAGGGGGCAGCACGAACACTGAAGCTTTCTTT
-,many,TRBV28,TRBJ2-3,CASTAFSTDTQYF,TGTGCCAGCACCGCTTTCAGCACAGATACGCAGTATTTT
TRBD1,-,TRBV29-1,TRBJ2-2,CSVEDPRRQGASTGELFF,TGCAGCGTTGAAGATCCACGCCGACAGGGGGCGAGCACCGGGGAGCTGTTTTTT
-,many,TRBV6-5,TRBJ2-7,CASSYMPGTSYEQYF,TGTGCCAGCAGTTATATGCCAGGAACCTCCTACGAGCAGTACTTC
-,-,TRBV4-1,TRBJ2-3,CASSHLQVFSTDTQYF,TGCGCCAGCAGCCACCTACAGGTCTTCAGCACAGATACGCAGTATTTT
TRBD2,-,TRBV11-1,TRBJ2-3,CASSSRTSGLGDTQYF,TGTGCCAGCAGCTCGCGGACTAGCGGGTTGGGAGATACGCAGTATTTT
TRBD1,few,TRBV2,TRBJ2-3,CASSARTGRSTDTQYF,TGTGCCAGCAGTGCGCGGACAGGCCGCAGCACAGATACGCAGTATTTT
-,many,TRBV29-1,TRBJ2-2,CSVGTNTGELFF,TGCAGCGTTGGGACGAACACCGGGGAGCTGTTTTTT
-,-,TRBV29-1,TRBJ1-2,CSVAQGSPHGYTF,TGCAGCGTTGCTCAGGGATCCCCCCATGGCTACACCTTC
-,-,TRBV12-3/TRBV12-4,TRBJ2-3,CASSLVGLNTQYF,TGTGCCAGCAGTTTAGTAGGGCTCAATACGCAGTATTTT
-,many,TRBV2,TRBJ2-7,CARTGTGTYEQYF,TGTGCCAGAACCGGGACTGGAACCTACGAGCAGTACTTC
-,few,TRBV2,TRBJ2-2,CASSVMTAVGELFF,TGTGCCAGCAGTGTCATGACTGCGGTTGGGGAGCTGTTTTTT
TRBD2,many,TRBV9,TRBJ2-1,CASSPRTSGGSYNEQFF,TGTGCCAGCAGCCCCCGGACTAGCGGGGGGTCCTACAATGAGCAGTTCTTC
-,many,TRBV7-6,TRBJ2-3,CASSLARANTDTQYF,TGTGCCAGCAGCTTAGCGAGAGCTAACACAGATACGCAGTATTTT
-,many,TRBV29-1,TRBJ2-1,CSVQSKYNEQFF,TGCAGCGTCCAAAGCAAATACAATGAGCAGTTCTTC
-,few,TRBV7-2,TRBJ1-3,CASSSEALRNTIYF,TGTGCCAGCAGCTCCGAGGCCCTACGAAACACCATATATTTT
-,many,TRBV11-2,TRBJ2-1,CASSPRGGLYNEQFF,TGTGCCAGCAGCCCCCGCGGGGGCCTCTACAATGAGCAGTTCTTC
-,-,TRBV20-1,TRBJ1-6,CSARDSSAYYSPLHF,TGCAGTGCTAGAGATAGTTCTGCTTATTATTCACCCCTCCACTTT
-,-,TRBV24-1,TRBJ1-1,CATSDFHGEAFF,TGTGCCACCAGTGATTTCCACGGTGAAGCTTTCTTT
-,many,TRBV20-1,TRBJ2-2,CSAPDRNTGELFF,TGCAGTGCTCCTGACAGGAACACCGGGGAGCTGTTTTTT
-,large,TRBV20-1,TRBJ2-1,CSARGRTENEQFF,TGCAGTGCTAGGGGGCGGACGGAGAATGAGCAGTTCTTC
-,many,TRBV7-9,TRBJ2-1,CASSPQGPSGSSYNEQFF,TGTGCCAGCAGCCCACAGGGGCCTAGCGGGTCCTCCTACAATGAGCAGTTCTTC